This T cell receptor (beta chain) was identified in a study of read filtering for tumor transcriptome and immune sequencing. Study as a whole: 8 or 9 patients were R-ISS I, some 15 were R-ISS II, roughly 7 were R-ISS III. Study outcomes and limitations: Dropping single-read clonotypes raised IR-seq and RNA-seq shared-clonotype correlation.

Points on this clonotype: Its specificity is not known. Just one base apart from a much larger clone, this may be a read error.

Sampling of bone marrow took place during active disease in every patient. Molecular barcoded adaptors covering alpha/delta and beta/gamma chains were used on 400 to 450 ng RNA. MiXCR, run by TCRdb on the reads, gives a single entry per CDR3 protein. The sample carries about 54,000 distinct CDR3 sequences, approximately 13% recorded once. This CDR3 is built from 14 residues. The germline V gene encodes CDR1 SGHRS and CDR2 YFSETQ. This TCR derives from a donor aged 40 or over with multiple myeloma. The genes are TRBV5-1 and TRBJ2-5; tentatively, D is TRBD1 (5 bases). Material for sequencing was a population of CD138-negative cells sorted from bone marrow. This chain's CDR3 is CASSDDSLEETLYF. The DNA of the CDR3 is TGCGCCAGCAGCGACGACAGTTTAGAGGAGACCCTGTACTTC.